This T cell receptor (beta chain) was sequenced in a study of blood T cell repertoires in COVID-19. Study summary: Acute and convalescent COVID-19 samples came from the United States, Italy and Spain. T cells, B-cell-depleted T cells, or PBMCs supplied cDNA or gDNA.

The sample holds a few counts of this clone. Only in-frame clones appear in the TCRdb table, and some are missing; sequencing was by immunoSEQ multiplex PCR. This sample has some 66,000 clones; 76% occur once, and the top ten carry roughly half. Germline V gene data show CDR1 as KGHSH and CDR2 as LQKENI. V was cut by 5 bases and J by 5 bases, with 9 bases left in between. This CDR3 is 13 amino acids long. V is TRBV18 and J is TRBJ2-2, with a tentative D call TRBD1 (5 bases). This TCR came from an elderly woman with acute or convalescent COVID-19. Specimen: peripheral blood. CDR3 DNA sequence: TGTGCCAGCTCATCGGCAGGGACCGGGGAGCTGTTTTTT. Encoded protein: CASSSAGTGELFF.